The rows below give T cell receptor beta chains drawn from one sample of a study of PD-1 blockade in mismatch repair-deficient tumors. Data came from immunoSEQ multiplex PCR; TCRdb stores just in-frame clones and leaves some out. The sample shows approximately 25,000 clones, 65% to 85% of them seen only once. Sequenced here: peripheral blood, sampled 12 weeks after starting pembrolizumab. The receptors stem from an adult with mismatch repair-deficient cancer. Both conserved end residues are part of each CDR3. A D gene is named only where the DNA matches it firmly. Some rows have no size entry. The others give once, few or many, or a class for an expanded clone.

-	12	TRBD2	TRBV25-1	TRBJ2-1	CASRLAGLKQFF	TGTGCCAGCAGACTAGCGGGCCTAAAGCAGTTCTTC
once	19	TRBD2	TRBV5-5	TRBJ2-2	CASSLALSVLAENTGELFF	TGTGCCAGCAGCTTGGCCCTGTCGGTACTAGCGGAGAACACCGGGGAGCTGTTTTTT
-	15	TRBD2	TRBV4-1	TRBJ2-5	CASSQDHGVRGAQYF	TGCGCCAGCAGCCAAGATCACGGAGTCCGGGGGGCCCAGTACTTC
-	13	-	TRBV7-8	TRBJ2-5	CASSQGIQETQYF	TGTGCCAGCAGCCAGGGGATCCAAGAGACCCAGTACTTC
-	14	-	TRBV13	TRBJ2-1	CASSLGDAYNEQFF	TGTGCCAGCAGCTTAGGGGATGCTTACAATGAGCAGTTCTTC
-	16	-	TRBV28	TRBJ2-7	CASSSPMRRGSLYQYF	TGTGCCAGCAGTTCCCCGATGCGTAGAGGGAGCCTTTACCAGTACTTC
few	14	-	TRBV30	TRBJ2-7	CAWSKDTGRDEQYF	TGTGCCTGGAGCAAAGACACAGGGCGGGACGAGCAGTACTTC
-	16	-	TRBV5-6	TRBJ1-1	CASSPAQSLVDTEAFF	TGTGCCAGCAGCCCGGCCCAGTCTTTGGTGGACACTGAAGCTTTCTTT
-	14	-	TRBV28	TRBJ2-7	CASSLVRGRNEQYF	TGTGCCAGCAGTTTAGTCAGGGGGAGGAACGAGCAGTACTTC
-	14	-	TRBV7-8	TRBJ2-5	CASSLSGGAETQYF	TGTGCCAGCAGCCTATCCGGTGGCGCAGAGACCCAGTACTTC
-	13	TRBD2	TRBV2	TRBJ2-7	CASSREGTSEQYF	TGTGCCAGCAGTCGGGAGGGGACCTCCGAGCAGTACTTC
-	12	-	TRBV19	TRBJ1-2	CASRTRTDGYTF	TGTGCCAGTAGGACAAGGACGGATGGCTACACCTTC
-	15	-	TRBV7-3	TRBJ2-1	CASSLQSGVYNEQFF	TGTGCCAGCAGCTTACAGTCAGGAGTTTACAATGAGCAGTTCTTC
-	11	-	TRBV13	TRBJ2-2	CASSWGRELFF	TGTGCCAGCAGCTGGGGTCGGGAGCTGTTTTTT
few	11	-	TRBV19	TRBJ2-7	CASSRGSEQYF	TGTGCCAGTAGTAGAGGCTCCGAGCAGTACTTC
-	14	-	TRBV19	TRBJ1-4	CASSIVSRNEKLFF	TGTGCCAGTAGTATAGTCAGCCGGAATGAAAAACTGTTTTTT
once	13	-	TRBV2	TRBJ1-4	CASSARTIEKLFF	TGTGCCAGCAGTGCCCGGACAATTGAAAAACTGTTTTTT
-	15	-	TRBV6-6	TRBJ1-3	CASRAPGVSGNTIYF	TGTGCCAGCAGAGCCCCGGGAGTCTCTGGAAACACCATATATTTT
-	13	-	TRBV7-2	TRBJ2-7	CASSQTDSYEQYF	TGTGCCAGCAGCCAGACAGATTCCTACGAGCAGTACTTC
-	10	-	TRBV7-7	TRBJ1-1	CAQLGVGAFF	TGTGCCCAATTGGGGGTGGGAGCTTTCTTT
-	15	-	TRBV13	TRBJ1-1	CASSHIRVGGAEAFF	TGTGCCAGCAGTCATATCCGGGTTGGTGGAGCTGAAGCTTTCTTT
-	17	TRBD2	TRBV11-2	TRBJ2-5	CASSLGSRLAGVETQYF	TGTGCCAGCAGCTTAGGAAGTCGACTAGCGGGAGTAGAGACCCAGTACTTC
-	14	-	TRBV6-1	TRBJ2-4	CASRKRLAKNIQYF	TGTGCCAGCAGGAAGCGTCTAGCCAAAAACATTCAGTACTTC
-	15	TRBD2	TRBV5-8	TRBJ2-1	CASSFAGGLYNEQFF	TGTGCCAGCAGCTTCGCGGGGGGCCTTTACAATGAGCAGTTCTTC
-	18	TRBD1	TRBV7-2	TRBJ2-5	CASSREPPGQGHGETQYF	TGTGCCAGCAGCCGGGAGCCCCCGGGACAGGGTCATGGAGAGACCCAGTACTTC
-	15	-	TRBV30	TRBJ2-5	CAWSVLAASQETQYF	TGTGCCTGGAGTGTCTTAGCCGCCAGTCAAGAGACCCAGTACTTC
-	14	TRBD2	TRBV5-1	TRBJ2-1	CASSLGLARHEQFF	TGCGCCAGCAGCTTGGGACTAGCGCGCCATGAGCAGTTCTTC
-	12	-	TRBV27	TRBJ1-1	CASSLGPHLTFF	TGTGCCAGCAGTTTAGGGCCCCACCTCACTTTCTTT
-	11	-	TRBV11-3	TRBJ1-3	CASSKGNTIYF	TGTGCCAGCAGCAAGGGAAACACCATATATTTT
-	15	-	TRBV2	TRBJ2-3	CASSGVRDGTDTQYF	TGTGCCAGCAGCGGAGTGCGGGACGGGACAGATACGCAGTATTTT
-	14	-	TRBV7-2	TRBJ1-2	CASSSILVGVGYTF	TGTGCCAGCAGCTCGATATTGGTGGGGGTAGGCTACACCTTC
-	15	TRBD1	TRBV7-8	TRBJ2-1	CASSLAATGSSEQFF	TGTGCCAGCAGCTTAGCGGCGACAGGGTCATCCGAGCAGTTCTTC
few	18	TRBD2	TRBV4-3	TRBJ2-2	CASSQDRASGSSGGELFF	TGCGCCAGCAGCCAAGATCGGGCTAGCGGGAGTTCGGGCGGGGAGCTGTTTTTT
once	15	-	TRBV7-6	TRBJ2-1	CASSLRERFSNEQFF	TGTGCCAGCAGCTTACGTGAGCGGTTTAGCAATGAGCAGTTCTTC
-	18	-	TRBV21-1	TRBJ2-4	CASSKGLAGGLAKNIQYF	TGTGCCAGCAGCAAGGGGCTAGCGGGAGGCCTAGCCAAAAACATTCAGTACTTC
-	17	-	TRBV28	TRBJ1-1	CASSLVQGAARNTEAFF	TGTGCCAGCAGTTTGGTCCAGGGTGCAGCAAGGAACACTGAAGCTTTCTTT
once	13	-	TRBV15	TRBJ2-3	CATSISIHDTQYF	TGTGCCACCAGCATCTCTATTCACGATACGCAGTATTTT
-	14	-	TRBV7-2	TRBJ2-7	CASSFGGHVEEQYF	TGTGCCAGCAGCTTTGGGGGACATGTTGAGGAGCAGTACTTC
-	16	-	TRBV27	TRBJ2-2	CASSVGGTVRTGELFF	TGTGCCAGCAGTGTAGGGGGGACAGTGAGGACCGGGGAGCTGTTTTTT
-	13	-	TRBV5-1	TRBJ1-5	CASSLVVGQPQHF	TGCGCCAGCAGCCTAGTGGTGGGTCAGCCCCAGCATTTT
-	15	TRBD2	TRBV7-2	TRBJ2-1	CASSTRRTSGNEQFF	TGTGCCAGCAGCACCAGACGGACTAGCGGAAATGAGCAGTTCTTC